This T cell receptor beta chain was recorded in a study of blood T cell repertoires in COVID-19. CDR3 length: 15 amino acids. Germline CDR1 LNHDA, CDR2 SQIVND (reference sequence). V lost 7 bases and J lost 5; bases outside the gene matches: 11. Per the authors' pipeline: Amplification of reference gene primers provided the estimated nucleated cell counts. This table comes from immunoSEQ multiplex PCR, and its TCRdb copy is limited to in-frame clones, with some not included. The DNA gave D and trimming, while V, J and clone size come from that table. The table includes roughly 200,000 clones, 75% to 80% detected once.

The origin of this receptor is a woman aged 45-59 years with active or convalescent COVID-19. The sample comprised peripheral blood. V gene TRBV19 combines with J gene TRBJ2-5, with 9 bases lining up with TRBD1. The CDR3 spells CASTPPGQGLETQYF. The CDR3 DNA reads as TGTGCCAGTACTCCACCGGGACAGGGTTTGGAGACCCAGTACTTC.